This T cell receptor (beta chain) is from a study of glioma-infiltrating T cells. There are 14 residues in the CDR3. V lost 3 bases to trimming and J lost 4 bases; unmatched junction nucleotides: 5. Germline V gene sequence: CDR1 DFQATT, CDR2 SNEGSKA (reference sequence). Using RNA template, CDR3s of TCR alpha and beta were amplified with iRepertoire arm-PCR. TCRdb reanalysed the multiplex PCR reads using MiXCR and keeps one entry per CDR3 protein. Here the sample spans about 130,000 distinct CDR3 sequences, around a quarter being singletons. General observations from the study: Very few CDR3 sequences were shared between tissue and blood.

Points on this clonotype: Its cognate antigen is unknown. A read error may be the cause here, since a much bigger clone is one base away.

V is TRBV20-1 and J is TRBJ2-2, with 7 bases aligning to TRBD2. The receptor was derived from a human donor with low-grade glioma or glioblastoma, undergoing nonglioma brain surgery, or in good health (not recorded which). Sequenced input: glioma tissue, nonneoplastic brain tissue, or PBMCs (not recorded which). CDR3 coding DNA: TGCAGTGCTAGGGGGACTATACTCACCGGGGAGCTGTTTTTT. It codes for CSARGTILTGELFF.